A single sample gave rise to the 6 T cell receptor beta chains below, sequenced in a study of shared clonotypes between healthy human individuals (dated by TCRdb to about 2020). Libraries came from the immunoSEQ multiplex PCR assay. TCRdb stores this immuneACCESS table with in-frame sequences only. Part of the clones is absent; in the studies checked, under half of the shortfall reflects unresolved V genes, and no reason is known for the rest. This sample holds over 400,000 clones; around 85% were observed only once. The ten largest account for about 13% of the sample. Material for sequencing was PBMCs. All receptors derive from a woman aged 40 to 50 in good health. Some clones in this sample may be carry-over from other donors' samples.

This clone was detected ten times or more. The J gene is TRBJ1-2, the V gene TRBV28; a weak D match, TRBD1 (5 bases). The CDR3 contains 15 residues. Germline assignment: CDR1 MDHEN and CDR2 SYDVKM. Trimming took 2 bases from V and 5 from J, leaving 15 bases between them. CDR3 sequence (DNA): TGTGCCAGCAGTTTAGTGAGGCAGGACATTTATGGCTACACCTTC. Protein sequence: CASSLVRQDIYGYTF.

J is TRBJ2-1 and V is TRBV28; TRBD2 matches 7 bases. The V and J ends lost 3 bases and 0 bases, in that order; junction bases with no gene match: 8. This CDR3 is built from 17 residues. Germline loops: CDR1 MDHEN, CDR2 SYDVKM. The CDR3 DNA follows: TGTGCCAGCAGTTTGCCCGACCGGGACTACTCCTACAATGAGCAGTTCTTC. Amino acid sequence: CASSLPDRDYSYNEQFF.

This clone was seen repeatedly, ten times or more. At the DNA level, this CDR3 is encoded by other sequences in the same sample as well. The CDR3 DNA sequence: TGTGCCAGCAGATCCGGCTTTGAGGAAAAACTGTTTTTT. Translated, it gives CASRSGFEEKLFF. V is TRBV28 and J is TRBJ1-4; no clear D gene. V dropped 6 bases and J dropped 8 bases, with 13 bases sitting between them. In germline, CDR1 is MDHEN, CDR2 SYDVKM. This CDR3 has 13 amino acids. Looking up the rest from reference TRBV28 and TRBJ1-4 gives the full variable domain: DVKVTQSSRYLVKRTGEKVFLECVQDMDHENMFWYRQDPGLGLRLIYFSYDVKMKEKGDIPEGYSVSREKKERFSLILESASTNQTSMYLCASRSGFEEKLFFGSGTQLSVL.

This clone was detected only once. The rearrangement uses TRBV15 and TRBJ2-1; 7 positions agree with TRBD1. This CDR3 is 14 amino acids long. Trimming cost V 8 bases and J 7 bases; bases outside gene matches: 11. The germline V gene has CDR1 LNHNV and CDR2 YYDKDF (reference sequence). The DNA for the CDR3 is TGTGCCACCGGGGACAGCTGGTGGAAGAATGAGCAGTTCTTC. It is translated as CATGDSWWKNEQFF. Variable domain in full (rest from reference TRBV15 and TRBJ2-1): DAMVIQNPRYQVTQFGKPVTLSCSQTLNHNVMYWYQQKSSQAPKLLFHYYDKDFNNEADTPDNFQSRRPNTSFCFLDIRSPGLGDTAMYLCATGDSWWKNEQFFGPGTRLTVL.

The V call is TRBV7-2, the J call TRBJ2-5, with TRBD2 matching over 10 bases. With V trimmed by 2 bases and J by 1 base, 4 bases remained unmatched. Germline V gene lookup returns CDR1 SGHTA and CDR2 FQGNSA. This CDR3 region has 16 residues. CDR3 loop: CASSLFGTSVQETQYF. CDR3 nucleotides: TGTGCCAGCAGCTTATTTGGGACTAGCGTCCAAGAGACCCAGTACTTC.

A remark on this clone: The likely explanation is a read error, given a far larger clone one base away. Other DNA sequences within the sample encode an identical CDR3. V usage is TRBV4-2 and J usage is TRBJ2-7, with D unclear. In germline, CDR1 is LGHNA, CDR2 YNFKEQ. V was shortened by 3 bases and J by 3 bases, with 6 bases between the two germline ends. This CDR3 spans 12 amino acids. The CDR3 protein is CASSQGGYEQYF. The CDR3 coding sequence is TGTGCCAGCAGCCAGGGCGGCTACGAGCAGTACTTC.